This TCR beta chain was sequenced during a study of cytomegalovirus exposure and HLA in healthy donors. Findings of the study overall: Analysis performed later found under 20,000 TCR beta sequences associated with HLA alleles at 0.05 false discovery rate.

Deletions cut 3 bases from V and 3 bases from J, with 14 bases between. The germline V gene encodes CDR1 ENHRY and CDR2 SYGVKD. The CDR3 is 15 amino acids. This clone showed up just a few times. Antigen unknown. These donors counted as nominally healthy when sampled, but unrecorded immune exposures were likely. Vbeta (60) and Jbeta (13) primers were used in the PCR. The data were produced by immunoSEQ multiplex PCR, yet TCRdb's version contains in-frame clones alone and is incomplete. The table records under 150,000 clones, about three fifths of them present only once. The source is a man aged 35 to 55 in good health and CMV-seropositive. The sequenced material came from PBMCs. The chain has TRBV10-3 and TRBJ1-1; tentative D call: TRBD1 (5 bases). The CDR3 coding sequence is TGTGCCATCAGTGAAGCCGCGGGGGGTCACACTGAAGCTTTCTTT. It is translated as CAISEAAGGHTEAFF.